This TCR beta chain was sequenced in a study of identical twins. General study points: Weaker excess twin sharing was observed in beta out-of-frame sequences. Out-of-frame alpha sequences shared between twins exhibited an excess of low generation probability.

This clonotype showed up many times. What it binds is not known. The germline gives CDR1 SEHNR, CDR2 FQNEAQ (reference sequence). Trimming shortened V by 2 bases and J by 7 bases, and 14 bases separated the two germline ends. The CDR3 spans 15 residues. TCRdb re-derived calls from the 5' RACE reads in MiXCR, one entry per CDR3 protein. The profile shows approximately 140,000 distinct CDR3 sequences, around 3.6% of them singletons. In every case, the donor was a healthy Caucasian. The sample was memory T cells sorted from blood. The rearrangement uses TRBV7-9 and TRBJ1-4; D gene ambiguous. The origin of this receptor is a man in his late teens or twenties in good health. The CDR3 bases are TGTGCCAGCAGCTTATGGGTGGTGTCGGGTGAAAAACTGTTTTTT. Translating gives CASSLWVVSGEKLFF.